Listed here is a single T cell receptor (beta chain). The antigen is unknown. Stem cell-like memory, regulatory, central memory and naive CD4+ cells were sorted via CD45RO/CCR7/CD25/CD127/CD95/CD27. Since all of the isolated RNA was reverse transcribed, expressed TCRB transcripts were what got sequenced. The table came from immunoSEQ multiplex PCR; TCRdb's copy has only in-frame clones and leaves some out. The repertoire holds 250,000 or so clones, with around 68% as singletons. This sample is drawn from a study of beta chain features in type 1 diabetes. Study-wide findings and caveats: Researchers reported that naive, central memory and Treg TCRB repertoires appeared more similar in patients than in healthy donors.

There are 14 residues in the CDR3. The V gene lost 1 base and the J gene lost 2 bases, with 9 bases spanning the gap. Germline V gives CDR1 SGHTA, CDR2 FQGNSA. The genes are TRBV7-2 and TRBJ2-7; perhaps TRBD2 as D (6 bases). Input material: naive CD4+ T cells from blood. The TCR sequence derives from a man aged 25 to 45 in good health. In nucleotides, the CDR3 is TGTGCCAGCAGCTTAGGGGGGGAACCCTACGAGCAGTACTTC. Its translation: CASSLGGEPYEQYF.